Listed below are T cell receptor beta chains from one sample, sequenced in a study of blood T cell repertoires in COVID-19. The repertoire was sequenced with immunoSEQ multiplex PCR; TCRdb's copy has only in-frame clones and lacks some. The sample has fewer than 80,000 clones; about nine tenths are singletons. Source material: peripheral blood. These receptors were obtained from a human donor in a cohort sampled during active COVID-19. Both conserved end residues are part of each CDR3. Each record gives: V gene, clone size, CDR3 length, CDR3 protein. Where a row states a size, it is once, few, many or the class of an expanded clone; other rows omit it.

V gene: TRBV19
clone size: NA
CDR3 length: 15
CDR3 protein: CASSGQGSMTTEAFF

V gene: TRBV5-1
clone size: NA
CDR3 length: 17
CDR3 protein: CASSLIGLAGGHYEQYF

V gene: TRBV6-5
clone size: NA
CDR3 length: 15
CDR3 protein: CASSYSTGTGNTIYF

V gene: TRBV29-1
clone size: NA
CDR3 length: 11
CDR3 protein: CSVGQGYGYTF

V gene: TRBV9
clone size: NA
CDR3 length: 16
CDR3 protein: CASSATSGLTYNEQFF

V gene: TRBV4-3
clone size: NA
CDR3 length: 19
CDR3 protein: CASSQDRYPQQGRGYGYTF

V gene: TRBV4-3
clone size: NA
CDR3 length: 16
CDR3 protein: CASSQTDRTYTGELFF

V gene: TRBV28
clone size: NA
CDR3 length: 15
CDR3 protein: CASSPGQGARQPQHF

V gene: TRBV19
clone size: NA
CDR3 length: 14
CDR3 protein: CASSEAGPNTEAFF

V gene: TRBV5-6
clone size: few
CDR3 length: 12
CDR3 protein: CASRQGRYGYTF

V gene: TRBV9
clone size: NA
CDR3 length: 17
CDR3 protein: CASSGPVVAGGGETQYF

V gene: TRBV5-6
clone size: NA
CDR3 length: 15
CDR3 protein: CASSLSSKNPGELFF

V gene: TRBV19
clone size: NA
CDR3 length: 14
CDR3 protein: CASSLGTAVYEQYF

V gene: TRBV5-1
clone size: NA
CDR3 length: 15
CDR3 protein: CASSPWTGANTEAFF

V gene: TRBV3-1/TRBV3-2
clone size: NA
CDR3 length: 14
CDR3 protein: CASSQGTGRQPQHF

V gene: TRBV6-5
clone size: NA
CDR3 length: 13
CDR3 protein: CASKGTSSIVQFF

V gene: TRBV12-5
clone size: NA
CDR3 length: 18
CDR3 protein: CASGLDGRGLIIGNTIYF

V gene: TRBV6-2/TRBV6-3
clone size: NA
CDR3 length: 12
CDR3 protein: CASSYMANEQFF

V gene: TRBV29-1
clone size: NA
CDR3 length: 13
CDR3 protein: CSVVDRGHETQYF

V gene: TRBV27
clone size: NA
CDR3 length: 16
CDR3 protein: CASSYGDGAGGYEQYF

V gene: TRBV5-1
clone size: NA
CDR3 length: 15
CDR3 protein: CASSSGDSLGEKLFF

V gene: TRBV18
clone size: NA
CDR3 length: 14
CDR3 protein: CASSTAPSGEKLFF

V gene: TRBV19
clone size: NA
CDR3 length: 16
CDR3 protein: CASRTPTASLGNTQYF

V gene: TRBV4-2
clone size: NA
CDR3 length: 15
CDR3 protein: CASSQEGATLYGYTF

V gene: TRBV28
clone size: NA
CDR3 length: 15
CDR3 protein: CASKLPGQGRGTQYF

V gene: TRBV4-3
clone size: NA
CDR3 length: 14
CDR3 protein: CASSQLSGSGTQYF

V gene: TRBV7-2
clone size: once
CDR3 length: 13
CDR3 protein: CASTTGTGFGYTF

V gene: TRBV3-1/TRBV3-2
clone size: NA
CDR3 length: 15
CDR3 protein: CASSQVGQGPYEQYF

V gene: TRBV28
clone size: once
CDR3 length: 12
CDR3 protein: CASSLNLEGYTF

V gene: TRBV19
clone size: NA
CDR3 length: 15
CDR3 protein: CASSQDRGPPYEQYF

V gene: TRBV3-1/TRBV3-2
clone size: NA
CDR3 length: 16
CDR3 protein: CASSQGVESTNEKLFF

V gene: TRBV7-2
clone size: NA
CDR3 length: 15
CDR3 protein: CASSLERAPYYEQYF

V gene: TRBV10-2
clone size: NA
CDR3 length: 16
CDR3 protein: CASSGGVGAYSYEQYF

V gene: TRBV3-1/TRBV3-2
clone size: once
CDR3 length: 14
CDR3 protein: CASSQGGPDGIAFF

V gene: TRBV19
clone size: NA
CDR3 length: 15
CDR3 protein: CASTRDRLNTGELFF

V gene: TRBV27
clone size: NA
CDR3 length: 12
CDR3 protein: CASSLRGGEQYF

V gene: TRBV10-3
clone size: NA
CDR3 length: 13
CDR3 protein: CAISESSSGELFF

V gene: TRBV7-2
clone size: NA
CDR3 length: 16
CDR3 protein: CASSLNSDLSNQPQHF

V gene: TRBV6-4
clone size: NA
CDR3 length: 15
CDR3 protein: CASSDLTGPSNEQFF

V gene: TRBV30
clone size: NA
CDR3 length: 13
CDR3 protein: CAWGDRINQPQHF

V gene: TRBV19
clone size: NA
CDR3 length: 16
CDR3 protein: CASSNGRGVSYNEQFF

V gene: TRBV20-1
clone size: NA
CDR3 length: 11
CDR3 protein: CSVSPGGEQYF

V gene: TRBV24-1
clone size: NA
CDR3 length: 15
CDR3 protein: CATSDRDYPYNEQFF

V gene: TRBV7-2
clone size: NA
CDR3 length: 15
CDR3 protein: CASSLGQGAYNEQFF

V gene: TRBV19
clone size: once
CDR3 length: 15
CDR3 protein: CASSPGGGLQETQYF

V gene: TRBV9
clone size: NA
CDR3 length: 15
CDR3 protein: CASSAEAASNQPQHF

V gene: TRBV5-6
clone size: once
CDR3 length: 14
CDR3 protein: CASSLLSKNEKLFF

V gene: TRBV11-2
clone size: NA
CDR3 length: 17
CDR3 protein: CASSLDGQGLGVDTQYF

V gene: TRBV19
clone size: NA
CDR3 length: 16
CDR3 protein: CASTISGSLGRETQYF

V gene: TRBV2
clone size: NA
CDR3 length: 14
CDR3 protein: CASHRDSGANVLTF

V gene: TRBV7-9
clone size: few
CDR3 length: 15
CDR3 protein: CASSLTFGETEKLFF

V gene: TRBV9
clone size: NA
CDR3 length: 13
CDR3 protein: CASSAQAWETQYF

V gene: TRBV6-5
clone size: NA
CDR3 length: 14
CDR3 protein: CASSPTPGAAEAFF

V gene: TRBV19
clone size: NA
CDR3 length: 15
CDR3 protein: CASSIRTATNEKLFF

V gene: TRBV14
clone size: NA
CDR3 length: 13
CDR3 protein: CASSQAGANGYTF

V gene: TRBV5-4
clone size: NA
CDR3 length: 16
CDR3 protein: CASRYGTARAVGGYTF

V gene: TRBV2
clone size: once
CDR3 length: 15
CDR3 protein: CASSEARDYSNEQFF

V gene: TRBV14
clone size: NA
CDR3 length: 15
CDR3 protein: CASSPGLAGYNEQFF